These 18 T cell receptor beta chains originate from one sample sequenced in a study of shared clonotypes between healthy human individuals. Profiling relied on immunoSEQ multiplex PCR, and the TCRdb table lists in-frame clones only, not all of them. This sample has roughly 810,000 clones, with 95% to 97% found just once. The naive CD8 population came from CD45RO-negative cells selected for CCR7, without terminally differentiated effector memory CD45RA+ cells. The material sequenced was naive CD8+ T cells sorted from blood. The origin of the receptors is a young man in good health.

The CDR3 loop reads CASSTPGLAQFF. For the CDR3, the DNA is TGTGCCAGCAGCACACCGGGACTAGCCCAGTTCTTC. V is TRBV7-9 and J is TRBJ2-1; 9 bases fit TRBD2. J gave up 13 bases and V 5 bases, and 6 bases lay outside the gene matches. The CDR3 has 12 amino acids. Germline lookup yields CDR1 SEHNR and CDR2 FQNEAQ (reference sequence).

V and J are TRBV15 and TRBJ2-7, with TRBD2 matching 10 bases. V lost 3 bases and J lost 2; bases outside the gene matches: 7. Germline V gives CDR1 LNHNV, CDR2 YYDKDF (reference sequence). The length of the CDR3 is 16 residues. In nucleotides, the CDR3 is TGTGCCACCAGCAGCCGCTGGACTAGCGGAGCCTACGAGCAGTACTTC. Protein: CATSSRWTSGAYEQYF.

The V gene is TRBV10-1, the J gene TRBJ2-5; 7 bases fit TRBD1. The trim removed 5 bases at V and 5 bases at J, leaving 8 bases unmatched. There are 14 residues in the CDR3. CDR1 and CDR2 from the germline V gene are WNHNN and SYGVQD (reference sequence). CDR3: CASSFGQALETQYF. CDR3 DNA: TGCGCCAGCAGTTTCGGACAGGCCCTGGAGACCCAGTACTTC.

The V call is TRBV7-9, the J call TRBJ2-5, with a weak D call TRBD2 (5 bases). The germline CDR1 and CDR2 sequences are SEHNR and FQNEAQ (reference sequence). This CDR3 is built from 16 residues. The V and J ends lost 8 bases and 0 bases respectively, with 19 bases between them. The CDR3 DNA sequence: TGTGCCAGCTCCTCTGGGGAAGGCGGGTACCAAGAGACCCAGTACTTC. It encodes CASSSGEGGYQETQYF.

CDR3 nucleotide sequence: TGTGCCAGCAGCTTGTCCGTCAATTTCGAAATGAACACTGAAGCTTTCTTT. Translating it yields CASSLSVNFEMNTEAFF. J is TRBJ1-1 and V is TRBV11-2; D not certain. The length of the CDR3 is 17 residues. V lost 3 bases to trimming and J lost 0 bases, with 17 bases between them. Germline-derived CDR1 and CDR2 are SGHAT and FQNNGV.

Of note for this clone: This sample includes further DNA sequences coding for the same CDR3. The chain couples TRBV19 to TRBJ2-7; 9 bases line up with TRBD1. Losses at the gene ends were 5 bases for V and 6 bases for J; bases not matched to a gene: 5. The CDR3 covers 13 residues. Germline V lookup: CDR1 LNHDA, CDR2 SQIVND (reference sequence). CDR3 amino acids: CASSVGQGSEQYF. In nucleotides, the CDR3 is TGTGCCAGTAGTGTGGGACAGGGCAGCGAGCAGTACTTC.

The genes are TRBV5-1 and TRBJ2-7; the D gene is possibly TRBD1 (6 bases). This CDR3 has 18 residues. Trimming stripped 0 bases from V and 2 bases from J, with 21 bases between. From germline, CDR1 is SGHRS and CDR2 YFSETQ. The CDR3 is CASSLDRATVVGTYEQYF. The CDR3 nucleotides are TGCGCCAGCAGCTTGGACAGGGCTACGGTAGTGGGCACCTACGAGCAGTACTTC.

The chain recombines TRBV7-8 with TRBJ2-3; 8 bases align to TRBD2. V lost 8 bases, J lost 7 bases, and 14 bases stayed unmatched. There are 15 residues in the CDR3. Germline-derived CDR1 and CDR2 are SGHVS and FQNEAQ. The CDR3 region has the DNA TGTGCCAGCGAGGGGGTTAGCGGGGATTCGTATACGCAGTATTTT. Residues: CASEGVSGDSYTQYF.

The V and J genes are TRBV27 and TRBJ2-7, with 7 bases lining up with TRBD1. Trimming cost V 0 bases and J 6 bases; bases outside gene matches: 2. The CDR3 extends over 13 amino acids. The germline V gene has CDR1 MNHEY and CDR2 SMNVEV (reference sequence). As DNA, the CDR3 is TGTGCCAGCAGTTTATCACAGGGGCCCGAGCAGTACTTC. This translates into CASSLSQGPEQYF.

V and J are TRBV5-5 and TRBJ2-4, with D hard to call. CDR3 length: 17 amino acids. Trimming removed 0 bases at V and 0 bases at J, with 13 bases between. Germline CDR1 reads SGHKS; CDR2 reads YYEKEE (reference sequence). CDR3 nucleotide sequence: TGTGCCAGCAGCTTGGAATCCCAACTCCTAGCCAAAAACATTCAGTACTTC. Translated: CASSLESQLLAKNIQYF.

This clone showed up just once. In DNA form, the CDR3 reads TGTGCCAGCAGCTTAGAGCAAGGAAGCAATCAGCCCCAGCATTTT. Translating gives CASSLEQGSNQPQHF. This chain links TRBV7-2 with TRBJ1-5; D ambiguous. This CDR3 comprises 15 residues. Germline CDR1 is SGHTA and CDR2 is FQGNSA. The V gene lost 1 base and the J gene lost 1 base, with 8 bases spanning the gap.

In this sample, this clone turned up once. CDR3 bases: TGTGCCAGCAGTGAAGCGCTCGGACAGGGGTACGAGCAGTACTTC. This translates into CASSEALGQGYEQYF. The rearrangement uses TRBV2 and TRBJ2-7; TRBD1 agrees at 9 bases. V lost 0 bases to trimming and J lost 4 bases; unmatched junction nucleotides: 4. Per germline, CDR1 SNHLY and CDR2 FYNNEI. The CDR3 is 15 residues long. The whole variable domain, remainder taken from reference TRBV2 and TRBJ2-7, is EPEVTQTPSHQVTQMGQEVILRCVPISNHLYFYWYRQILGQKVEFLVSFYNNEISEKSEIFDDQFSVERPDGSNFTLKIRSTKLEDSAMYFCASSEALGQGYEQYFGPGTRLTVT.

The chain combines TRBV7-8 with TRBJ2-3; 10 positions agree with TRBD2. CDR1 is SGHVS, CDR2 FQNEAQ, per germline. With V trimmed by 4 bases and J by 5 bases, 6 bases remained unmatched. The CDR3 sequence is 15 residues long. CDR3 amino acids: CASSSLAGGRDTQYF. DNA of the CDR3: TGTGCCAGCAGCTCTTTAGCGGGAGGAAGAGATACGCAGTATTTT.

This chain links TRBV6-1 with TRBJ2-7; D is uncertain. This CDR3 comprises 13 residues. V was pared by 4 bases and J by 3 bases, with 10 bases between. Per the germline V gene, CDR1 is MNHNS and CDR2 is SASEGT. The CDR3: CASSARIVYEQYF. The CDR3 DNA follows: TGTGCCAGCAGTGCACGAATAGTCTACGAGCAGTACTTC.

The rearrangement links TRBV7-9 to TRBJ2-1; tentatively, D is TRBD2 (5 bases). Trimming stripped 6 bases from V and 13 bases from J, with 16 bases between. This CDR3 contains 12 residues. Germline CDR1 SEHNR, CDR2 FQNEAQ (reference sequence). DNA for the CDR3: TGTGCCAGCAGTCGATCTCGGGATGTACAGTTCTTC. Its protein is CASSRSRDVQFF.

The chain recombines TRBV6-5 with TRBJ1-2, with 9 bases fitting TRBD1. V dropped 6 bases and J dropped 5; count of bases not matched to a gene: 7. This CDR3 contains 14 residues. CDR1 is MNHEY, CDR2 SVGAGI, per germline. The CDR3 protein is CASRFRDRVYGYTF. CDR3 DNA: TGTGCCAGCAGATTCCGGGACAGGGTGTATGGCTACACCTTC.

This clone appeared once. The chain combines TRBV28 with TRBJ2-7; 8 nucleotides match TRBD1. The junction had 5 bases not matched to a gene; V was cut back by 4 bases and J by 0 bases. The CDR3 runs 15 residues. The germline gives CDR1 MDHEN, CDR2 SYDVKM. This CDR3 reads CASSSGRGPSYEQYF. CDR3 coding DNA: TGTGCCAGCAGTTCCGGCAGGGGGCCCTCCTACGAGCAGTACTTC. The full variable domain, with the rest looked up from reference TRBV28 and TRBJ2-7, is DVKVTQSSRYLVKRTGEKVFLECVQDMDHENMFWYRQDPGLGLRLIYFSYDVKMKEKGDIPEGYSVSREKKERFSLILESASTNQTSMYLCASSSGRGPSYEQYFGPGTRLTVT.

The chain couples TRBV2 to TRBJ2-1; the D gene is possibly TRBD1 (6 bases). The germline V gene encodes CDR1 SNHLY and CDR2 FYNNEI. Trimming stripped 3 bases from V and 0 bases from J, with 12 bases between. This CDR3 has 16 amino acids. The CDR3 region is CASSDRGRGSYNEQFF. The CDR3 bases are TGTGCCAGCAGTGATAGAGGCAGGGGCTCCTACAATGAGCAGTTCTTC.